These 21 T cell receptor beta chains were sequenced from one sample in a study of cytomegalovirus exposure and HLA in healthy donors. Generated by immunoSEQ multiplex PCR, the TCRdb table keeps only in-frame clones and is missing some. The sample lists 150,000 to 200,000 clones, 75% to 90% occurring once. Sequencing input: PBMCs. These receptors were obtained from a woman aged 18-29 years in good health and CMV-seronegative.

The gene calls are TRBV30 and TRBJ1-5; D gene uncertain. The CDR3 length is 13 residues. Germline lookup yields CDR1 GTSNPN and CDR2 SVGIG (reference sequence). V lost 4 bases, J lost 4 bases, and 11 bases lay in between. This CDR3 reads CAWKLEENQPQHF. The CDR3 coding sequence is TGTGCCTGGAAACTAGAGGAAAATCAGCCCCAGCATTTT.

CDR3 sequence (DNA): TGTGCCTGGAAGTTTCTTCGGACTAGCGGGGGCCCTCAACCCCATGAGCAGTTCTTC. This gives the protein CAWKFLRTSGGPQPHEQFF. This chain links TRBV30 with TRBJ2-1; 13 nucleotides align to TRBD2. Looked up from germline, CDR1 is GTSNPN and CDR2 is SVGIG (reference sequence). With V trimmed by 4 bases and J by 8 bases, 20 bases remained unmatched. This CDR3 spans 19 amino acids. Full variable domain (remainder filled in from reference TRBV30 and TRBJ2-1): SQTIHQWPATLVQPVGSPLSLECTVEGTSNPNLYWYRQAAGRGLQLLFYSVGIGQISSEVPQNLSASRPQDRQFILSSKKLLLSDSGFYLCAWKFLRTSGGPQPHEQFFGPGTRLTVL.

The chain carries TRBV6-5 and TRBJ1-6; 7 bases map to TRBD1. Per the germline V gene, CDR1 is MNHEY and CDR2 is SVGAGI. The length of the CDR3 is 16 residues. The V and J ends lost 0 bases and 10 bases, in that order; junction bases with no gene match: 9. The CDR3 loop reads CASSYSQDRLLSPLHF. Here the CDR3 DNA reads TGTGCCAGCAGTTACTCACAGGACAGGTTATTATCACCCCTCCACTTT.

The CDR3 here is CASSLESSYEQYF. CDR3 sequence (DNA): TGTGCCAGCAGCTTGGAATCTTCCTACGAGCAGTACTTC. This sequence joins TRBV5-6 and TRBJ2-7; D unclear. The CDR3 has 13 amino acids. Trimming removed 0 bases from V and 1 base from J, with 5 bases in between. Germline CDR1 reads SGHDT; CDR2 reads YYEEEE.

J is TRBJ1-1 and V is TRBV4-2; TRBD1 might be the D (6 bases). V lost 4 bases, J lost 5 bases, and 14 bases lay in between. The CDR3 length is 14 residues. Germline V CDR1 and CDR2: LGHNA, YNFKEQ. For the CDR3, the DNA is TGTGCCAGCAGCCCCCAGGGGCCTAGAACTGAAGCTTTCTTT. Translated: CASSPQGPRTEAFF.

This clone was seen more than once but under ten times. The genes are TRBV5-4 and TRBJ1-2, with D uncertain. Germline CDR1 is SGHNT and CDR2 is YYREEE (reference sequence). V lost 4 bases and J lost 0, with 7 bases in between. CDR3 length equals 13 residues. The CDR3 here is CASSTDSNYGYTF. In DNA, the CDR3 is TGTGCCAGCAGCACAGATTCTAACTATGGCTACACCTTC. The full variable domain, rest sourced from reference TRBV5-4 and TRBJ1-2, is ETGVTQSPTHLIKTRGQQVTLRCSSQSGHNTVSWYQQALGQGPQFIFQYYREEENGRGNFPPRFSGLQFPNYSSELNVNALELDDSALYLCASSTDSNYGYTFGSGTRLTVV.

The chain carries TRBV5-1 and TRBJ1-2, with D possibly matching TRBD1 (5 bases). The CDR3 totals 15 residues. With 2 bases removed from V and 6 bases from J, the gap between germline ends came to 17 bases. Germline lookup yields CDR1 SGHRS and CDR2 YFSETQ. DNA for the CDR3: TGCGCCAGCAGCTTTTTAACAGGCCTTTCGGATGGCTACACCTTC. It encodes CASSFLTGLSDGYTF.

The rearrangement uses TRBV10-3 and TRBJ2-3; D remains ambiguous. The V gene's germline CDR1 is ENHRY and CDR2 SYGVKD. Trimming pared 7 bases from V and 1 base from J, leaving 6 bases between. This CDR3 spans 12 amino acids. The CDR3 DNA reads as TGTGCCATCACGCCGGGCACAGATACGCAGTATTTT. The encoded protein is CAITPGTDTQYF.

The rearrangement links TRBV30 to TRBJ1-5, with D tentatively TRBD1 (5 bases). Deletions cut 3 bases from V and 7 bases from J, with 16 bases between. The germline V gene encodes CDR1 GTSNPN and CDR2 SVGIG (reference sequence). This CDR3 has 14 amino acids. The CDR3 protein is CAWSPGGARQPQHF. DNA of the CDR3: TGTGCCTGGAGCCCCGGGGGTGCAAGACAGCCCCAGCATTTT.

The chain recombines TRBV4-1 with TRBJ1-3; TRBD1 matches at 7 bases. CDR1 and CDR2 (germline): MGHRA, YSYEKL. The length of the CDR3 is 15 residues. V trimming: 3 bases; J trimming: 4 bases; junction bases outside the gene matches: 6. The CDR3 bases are TGCGCCAGCAGCCAGCCCCGGGACAGAGGAAACACCATATATTTT. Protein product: CASSQPRDRGNTIYF.

This CDR3 is CASSRETGILGRANEKLFF. The CDR3 DNA is TGCGCCAGCAGCCGGGAAACAGGGATACTCGGTCGGGCTAATGAAAAACTGTTTTTT. The chain carries TRBV4-1 and TRBJ1-4, with D possibly matching TRBD1 (6 bases). Per the germline V gene, CDR1 is MGHRA and CDR2 is YSYEKL. V shed 4 bases and J shed 3 bases, with 24 bases lying between them. The CDR3 contains 19 residues.

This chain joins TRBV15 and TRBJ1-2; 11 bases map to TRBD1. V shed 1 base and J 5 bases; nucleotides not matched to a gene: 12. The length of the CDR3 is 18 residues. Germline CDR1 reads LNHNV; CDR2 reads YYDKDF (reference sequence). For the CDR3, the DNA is TGTGCCACCAGCAGAGCTCCACTTGGACAGGGGGCGGGATATGGCTACACCTTC. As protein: CATSRAPLGQGAGYGYTF. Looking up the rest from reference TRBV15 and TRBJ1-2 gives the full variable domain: DAMVIQNPRYQVTQFGKPVTLSCSQTLNHNVMYWYQQKSSQAPKLLFHYYDKDFNNEADTPDNFQSRRPNTSFCFLDIRSPGLGDTAMYLCATSRAPLGQGAGYGYTFGSGTRLTVV.

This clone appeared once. In DNA, the CDR3 is TGTGCCAGCAGTTTAAGGGGGCGGACTGAAGCTTTCTTT. Amino acids: CASSLRGRTEAFF. The V and J genes are TRBV27 and TRBJ1-1; TRBD1 matches 7 bases. Trimming cost V 2 bases and J 5 bases; bases outside gene matches: 2. There are 13 residues in the CDR3. Germline V gives CDR1 MNHEY, CDR2 SMNVEV (reference sequence).

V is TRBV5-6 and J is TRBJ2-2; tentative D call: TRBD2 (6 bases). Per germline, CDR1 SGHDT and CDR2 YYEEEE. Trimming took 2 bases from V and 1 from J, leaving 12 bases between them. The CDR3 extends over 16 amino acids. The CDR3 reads CASSFGGIGNTGELFF. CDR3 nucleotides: TGTGCCAGCAGCTTTGGGGGGATTGGGAACACCGGGGAGCTGTTTTTT.

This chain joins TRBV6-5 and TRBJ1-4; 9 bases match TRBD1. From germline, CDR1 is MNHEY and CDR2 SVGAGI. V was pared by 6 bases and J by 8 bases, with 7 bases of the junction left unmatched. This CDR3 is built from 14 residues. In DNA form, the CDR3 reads TGTGCCAGCAGCCTGACAGGGGGAATCGAAAAACTGTTTTTT. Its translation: CASSLTGGIEKLFF.

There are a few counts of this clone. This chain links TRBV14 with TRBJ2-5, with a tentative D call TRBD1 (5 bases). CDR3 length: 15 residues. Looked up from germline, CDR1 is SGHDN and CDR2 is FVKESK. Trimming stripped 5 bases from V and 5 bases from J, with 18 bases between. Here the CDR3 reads CASSSTQSAGETQYF. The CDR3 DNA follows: TGTGCCAGCAGCTCTACCCAGTCGGCAGGGGAGACCCAGTACTTC. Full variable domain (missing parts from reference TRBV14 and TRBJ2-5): EAGVTQFPSHSVIEKGQTVTLRCDPISGHDNLYWYRRVMGKEIKFLLHFVKESKQDESGMPNNRFLAERTGGTYSTLKVQPAELEDSGVYFCASSSTQSAGETQYFGPGTRLLVL.

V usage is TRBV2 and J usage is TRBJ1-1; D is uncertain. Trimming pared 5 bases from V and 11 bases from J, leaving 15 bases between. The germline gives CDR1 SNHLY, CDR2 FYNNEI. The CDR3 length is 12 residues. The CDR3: CASSTPAGRAFF. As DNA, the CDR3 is TGTGCCAGCAGTACGCCCGCGGGCCGGGCTTTCTTT.

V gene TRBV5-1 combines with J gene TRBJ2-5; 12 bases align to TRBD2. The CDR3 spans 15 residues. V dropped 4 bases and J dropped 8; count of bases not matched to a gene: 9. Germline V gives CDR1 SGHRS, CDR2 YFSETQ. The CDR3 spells CASSLDGLAGSTQYF. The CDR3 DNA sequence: TGCGCCAGCAGCCTCGATGGACTAGCGGGGTCCACCCAGTACTTC.

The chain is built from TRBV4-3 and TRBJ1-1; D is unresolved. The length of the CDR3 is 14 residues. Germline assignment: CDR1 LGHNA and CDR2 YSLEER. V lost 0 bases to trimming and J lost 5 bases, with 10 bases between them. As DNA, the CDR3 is TGCGCCAGCAGCCAAGAAGGGAGAGGGACTGAAGCTTTCTTT. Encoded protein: CASSQEGRGTEAFF.

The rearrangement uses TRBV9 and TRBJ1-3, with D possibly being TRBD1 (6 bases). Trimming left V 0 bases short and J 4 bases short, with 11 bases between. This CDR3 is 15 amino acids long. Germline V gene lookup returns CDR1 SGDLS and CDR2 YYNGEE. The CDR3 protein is CASSVGGGLGNTIYF. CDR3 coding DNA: TGTGCCAGCAGCGTAGGAGGGGGTCTGGGAAACACCATATATTTT.

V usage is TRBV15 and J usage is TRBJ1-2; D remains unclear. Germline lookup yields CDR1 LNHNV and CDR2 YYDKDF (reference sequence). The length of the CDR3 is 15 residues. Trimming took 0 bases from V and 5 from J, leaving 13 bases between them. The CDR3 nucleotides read TGTGCCACCAGCAGAGACCTCGTAGATCTATATGGCTACACCTTC. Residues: CATSRDLVDLYGYTF.